This T cell receptor (beta chain) was identified during a study of early T cells in non-severe SARS-CoV-2 infection. For the study at large: The input, bulk RNA from unsorted whole blood, was sequenced, and chains were unpaired.

Whole-study findings and limits: Matching against VDJdb likely underestimated virus-specific expansions, favoring anti-spike CD8.

V gave up 1 base and J gave up 1 base, with 13 bases separating them. Germline CDR1 reads MNHNS; CDR2 reads SASEGT. The CDR3 has 16 residues. This clonotype showed up many times. Its antigen is still unknown. Researchers tagged individual cDNA molecules with unique molecular identifiers. TCRdb used MiXCR to reprocess the 5' RACE reads, holding one entry per CDR3 protein. The sample has under 30,000 distinct CDR3 sequences; about 4.5% are singletons. The origin of this receptor is an adult who was a healthcare worker with PCR-confirmed SARS-CoV-2 infection or an uninfected control (not recorded which). Sequencing input: whole blood. V and J are TRBV6-1 and TRBJ1-1, with D unresolved. The CDR3, as DNA: TGTGCCAGCAGTGAAGAGGGCAGGTCCCGGAACACTGAAGCTTTCTTT. This encodes CASSEEGRSRNTEAFF.